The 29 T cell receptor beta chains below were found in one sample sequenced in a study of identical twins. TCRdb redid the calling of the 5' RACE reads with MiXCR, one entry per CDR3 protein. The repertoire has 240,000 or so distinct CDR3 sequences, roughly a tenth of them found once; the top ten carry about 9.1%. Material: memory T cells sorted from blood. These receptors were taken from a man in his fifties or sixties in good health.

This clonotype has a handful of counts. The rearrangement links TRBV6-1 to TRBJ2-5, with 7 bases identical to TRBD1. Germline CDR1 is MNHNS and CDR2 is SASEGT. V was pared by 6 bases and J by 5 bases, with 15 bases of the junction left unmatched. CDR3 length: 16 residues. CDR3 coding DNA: TGTGCCAGCAGCCCACTTGGGGACAGACAACGGGAGACCCAGTACTTC. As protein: CASSPLGDRQRETQYF.

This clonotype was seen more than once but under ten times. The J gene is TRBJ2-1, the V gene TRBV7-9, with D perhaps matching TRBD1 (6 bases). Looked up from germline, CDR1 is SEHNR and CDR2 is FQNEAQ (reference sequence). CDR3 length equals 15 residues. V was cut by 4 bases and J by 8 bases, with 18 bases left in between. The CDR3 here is CASSSRGGTFHEQFF. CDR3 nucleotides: TGTGCCAGCAGCTCCCGAGGGGGAACGTTTCATGAGCAGTTCTTC.

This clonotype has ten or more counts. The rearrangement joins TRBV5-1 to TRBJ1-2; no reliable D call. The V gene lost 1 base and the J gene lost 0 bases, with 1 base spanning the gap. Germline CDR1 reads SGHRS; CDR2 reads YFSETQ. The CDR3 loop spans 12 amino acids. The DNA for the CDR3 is TGCGCCAGCAGCTTGACTAACTATGGCTACACCTTC. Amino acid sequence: CASSLTNYGYTF.

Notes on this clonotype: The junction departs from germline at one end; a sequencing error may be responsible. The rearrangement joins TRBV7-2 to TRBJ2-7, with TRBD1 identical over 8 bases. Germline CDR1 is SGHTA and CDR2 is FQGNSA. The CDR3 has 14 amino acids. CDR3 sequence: CASSSGQGTYEQSF. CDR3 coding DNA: TGTGCCAGCAGCTCAGGACAGGGCACCTACGAGCAGTCCTTC. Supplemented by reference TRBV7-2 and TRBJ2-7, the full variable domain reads GAGVSQSPSNKVTEKGKDVELRCDPISGHTALYWYRQSLGQGLEFLIYFQGNSAPDKSGLPSDRFSAERTGGSVSTLTIQRTQQEDSAVYLCASSSGQGTYEQSFGPGTRLTVT.

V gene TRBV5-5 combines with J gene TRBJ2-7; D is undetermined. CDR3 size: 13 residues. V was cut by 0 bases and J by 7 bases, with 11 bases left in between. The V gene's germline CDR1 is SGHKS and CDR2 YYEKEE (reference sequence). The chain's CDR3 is CASSLELLLEQYF. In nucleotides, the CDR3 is TGTGCCAGCAGCTTGGAACTATTGCTAGAGCAGTACTTC.

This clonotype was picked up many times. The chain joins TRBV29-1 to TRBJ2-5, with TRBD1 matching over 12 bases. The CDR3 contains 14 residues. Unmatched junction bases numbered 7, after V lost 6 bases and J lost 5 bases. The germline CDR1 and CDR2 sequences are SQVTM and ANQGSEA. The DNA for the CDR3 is TGCAGCGTGGGGGGACAGGGGGCGGGGGAGACCCAGTACTTC. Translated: CSVGGQGAGETQYF.

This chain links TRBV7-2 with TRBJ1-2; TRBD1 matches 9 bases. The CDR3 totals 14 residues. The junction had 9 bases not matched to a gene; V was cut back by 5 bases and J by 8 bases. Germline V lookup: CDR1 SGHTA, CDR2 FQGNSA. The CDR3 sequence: CASSPRRTGAGYTF. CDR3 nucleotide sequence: TGTGCCAGCAGCCCCCGGAGGACAGGGGCCGGCTACACCTTC.

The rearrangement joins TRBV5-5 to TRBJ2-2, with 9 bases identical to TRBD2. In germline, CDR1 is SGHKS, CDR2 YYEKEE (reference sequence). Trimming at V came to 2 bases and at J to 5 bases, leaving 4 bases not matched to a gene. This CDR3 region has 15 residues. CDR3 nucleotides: TGTGCCAGCAGCTTTAGCGGGAGCAGGACCGGGGAGCTGTTTTTT. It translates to CASSFSGSRTGELFF.

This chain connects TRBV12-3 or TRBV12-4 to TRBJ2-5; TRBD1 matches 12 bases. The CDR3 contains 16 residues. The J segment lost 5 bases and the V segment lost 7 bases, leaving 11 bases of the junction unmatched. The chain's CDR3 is CASKRTGTGGWETQYF. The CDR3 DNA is TGTGCCAGCAAAAGAACCGGGACAGGGGGCTGGGAGACCCAGTACTTC.

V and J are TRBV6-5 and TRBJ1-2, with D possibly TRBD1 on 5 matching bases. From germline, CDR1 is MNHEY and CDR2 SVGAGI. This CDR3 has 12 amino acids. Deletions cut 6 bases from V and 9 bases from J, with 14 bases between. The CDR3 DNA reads TGTGCCAGCAGCCTCGGGACCCAACGCTACACCTTC. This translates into CASSLGTQRYTF.

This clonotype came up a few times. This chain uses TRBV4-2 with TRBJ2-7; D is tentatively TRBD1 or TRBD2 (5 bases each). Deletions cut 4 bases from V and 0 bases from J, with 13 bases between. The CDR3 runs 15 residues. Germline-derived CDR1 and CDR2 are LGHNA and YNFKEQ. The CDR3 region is CASSPGPGSSYEQYF. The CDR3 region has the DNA TGTGCCAGCAGCCCGGGACCAGGGAGCTCCTACGAGCAGTACTTC.

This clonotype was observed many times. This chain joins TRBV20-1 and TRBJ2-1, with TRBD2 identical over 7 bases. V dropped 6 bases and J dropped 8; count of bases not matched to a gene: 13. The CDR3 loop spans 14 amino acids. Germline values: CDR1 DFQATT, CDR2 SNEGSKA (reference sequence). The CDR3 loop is CSAKAHGRSYEQFF. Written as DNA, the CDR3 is TGCAGTGCCAAGGCCCACGGGAGGAGCTATGAGCAGTTCTTC.

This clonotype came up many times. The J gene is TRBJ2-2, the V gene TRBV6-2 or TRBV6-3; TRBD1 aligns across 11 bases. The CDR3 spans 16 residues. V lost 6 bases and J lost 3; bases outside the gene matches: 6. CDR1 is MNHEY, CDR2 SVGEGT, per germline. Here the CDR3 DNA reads TGTGCCAGCAGGGATTTGGACAGGGGGCACACCGGGGAGCTGTTTTTT. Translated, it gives CASRDLDRGHTGELFF.

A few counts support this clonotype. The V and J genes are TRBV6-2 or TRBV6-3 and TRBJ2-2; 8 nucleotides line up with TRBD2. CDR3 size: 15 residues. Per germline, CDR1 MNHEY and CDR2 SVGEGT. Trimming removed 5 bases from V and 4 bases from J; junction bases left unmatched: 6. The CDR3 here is CASSTGGGRTGELFF. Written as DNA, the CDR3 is TGTGCCAGCAGTACGGGGGGGGGCCGCACCGGGGAGCTGTTTTTT.

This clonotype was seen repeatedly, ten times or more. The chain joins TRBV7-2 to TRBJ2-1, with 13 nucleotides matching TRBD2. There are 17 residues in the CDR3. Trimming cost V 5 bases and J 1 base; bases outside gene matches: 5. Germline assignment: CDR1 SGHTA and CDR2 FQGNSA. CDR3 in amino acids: CASSPGLAGASYNEQFF. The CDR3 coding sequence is TGTGCCAGCAGCCCCGGACTAGCGGGGGCGTCCTACAATGAGCAGTTCTTC. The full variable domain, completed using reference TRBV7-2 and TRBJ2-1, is GAGVSQSPSNKVTEKGKDVELRCDPISGHTALYWYRQSLGQGLEFLIYFQGNSAPDKSGLPSDRFSAERTGGSVSTLTIQRTQQEDSAVYLCASSPGLAGASYNEQFFGPGTRLTVL.

CDR3 in DNA: TGTGCCAGCAGCTTAGACGGGGCAGGGGAGTACACCTTC. It translates to CASSLDGAGEYTF. The rearrangement uses TRBV7-8 and TRBJ1-2; TRBD1 might be the D (6 bases). Germline-derived CDR1 and CDR2 are SGHVS and FQNEAQ. This CDR3 has 13 residues. V gave up 1 base and J gave up 11 bases, with 14 bases separating them.

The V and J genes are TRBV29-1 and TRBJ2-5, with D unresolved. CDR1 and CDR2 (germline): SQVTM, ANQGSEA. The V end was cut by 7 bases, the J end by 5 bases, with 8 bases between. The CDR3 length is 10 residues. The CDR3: CSAKAETQYF. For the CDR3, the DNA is TGCAGCGCGAAGGCCGAGACCCAGTACTTC.

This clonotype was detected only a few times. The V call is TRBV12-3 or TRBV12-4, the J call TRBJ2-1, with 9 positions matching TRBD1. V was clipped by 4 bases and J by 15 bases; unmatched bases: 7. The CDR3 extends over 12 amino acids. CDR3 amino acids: CASSSGTGPPFF. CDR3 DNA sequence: TGTGCCAGCAGTTCCGGGACAGGGCCGCCGTTCTTC.

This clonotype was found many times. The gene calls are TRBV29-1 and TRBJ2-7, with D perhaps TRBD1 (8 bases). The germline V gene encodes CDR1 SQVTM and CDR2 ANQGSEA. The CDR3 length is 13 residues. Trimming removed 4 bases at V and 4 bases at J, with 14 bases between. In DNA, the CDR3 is TGCAGCGTTGCCGGACAGGGAGGGTACGAGCAGTACTTC. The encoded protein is CSVAGQGGYEQYF.

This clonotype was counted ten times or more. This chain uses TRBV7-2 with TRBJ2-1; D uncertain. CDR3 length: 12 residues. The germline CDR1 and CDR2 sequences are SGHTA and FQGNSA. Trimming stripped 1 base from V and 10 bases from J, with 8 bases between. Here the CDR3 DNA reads TGTGCCAGCAGCTTAGGGGGTGGGGAGCAGTTCTTC. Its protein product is CASSLGGGEQFF.

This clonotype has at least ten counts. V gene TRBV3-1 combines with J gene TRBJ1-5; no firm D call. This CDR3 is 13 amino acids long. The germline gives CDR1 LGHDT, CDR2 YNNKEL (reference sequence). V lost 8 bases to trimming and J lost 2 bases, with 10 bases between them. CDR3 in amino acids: CASAGTGNQPQHF. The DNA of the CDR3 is TGTGCCAGCGCAGGTACCGGCAATCAGCCCCAGCATTTT.

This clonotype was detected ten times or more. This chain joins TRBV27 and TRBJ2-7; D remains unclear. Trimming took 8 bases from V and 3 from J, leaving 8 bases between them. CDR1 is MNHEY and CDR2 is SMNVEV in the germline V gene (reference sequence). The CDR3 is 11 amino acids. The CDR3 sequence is CASGWGYEQYF. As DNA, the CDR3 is TGTGCCAGCGGATGGGGCTACGAGCAGTACTTC.

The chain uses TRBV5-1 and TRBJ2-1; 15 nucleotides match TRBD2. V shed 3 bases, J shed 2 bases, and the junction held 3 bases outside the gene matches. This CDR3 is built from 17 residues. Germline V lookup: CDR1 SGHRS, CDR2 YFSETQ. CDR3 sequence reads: CASSSGLAGGPYNEQFF. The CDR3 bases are TGCGCCAGCAGCTCGGGACTAGCGGGGGGCCCCTACAATGAGCAGTTCTTC.

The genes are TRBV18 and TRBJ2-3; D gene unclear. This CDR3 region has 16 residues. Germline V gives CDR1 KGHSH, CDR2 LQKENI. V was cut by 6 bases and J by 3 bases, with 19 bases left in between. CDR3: CASSLLPVTRTDTQYF. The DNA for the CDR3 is TGTGCCAGCTCGCTTCTCCCGGTTACGAGGACAGATACGCAGTATTTT.

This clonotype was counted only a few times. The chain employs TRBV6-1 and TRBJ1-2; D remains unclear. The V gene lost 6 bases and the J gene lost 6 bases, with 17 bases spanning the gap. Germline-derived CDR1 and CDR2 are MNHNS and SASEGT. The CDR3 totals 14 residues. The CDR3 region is CASSPIPDADGYTF. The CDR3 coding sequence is TGTGCCAGCAGCCCCATTCCGGACGCCGATGGCTACACCTTC.

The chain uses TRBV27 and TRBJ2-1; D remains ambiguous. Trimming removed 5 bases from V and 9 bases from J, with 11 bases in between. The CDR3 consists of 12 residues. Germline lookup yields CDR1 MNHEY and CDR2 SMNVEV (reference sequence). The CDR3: CASSTPNSEQFF. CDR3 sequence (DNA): TGTGCCAGCAGTACCCCAAATAGTGAGCAGTTCTTC.

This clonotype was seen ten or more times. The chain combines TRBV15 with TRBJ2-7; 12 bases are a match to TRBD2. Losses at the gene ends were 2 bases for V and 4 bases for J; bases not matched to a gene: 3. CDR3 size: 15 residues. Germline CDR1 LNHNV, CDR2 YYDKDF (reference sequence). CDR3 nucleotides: TGTGCCACCAGCAGATCAGGACTAGCGGGATACGAGCAGTACTTC. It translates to CATSRSGLAGYEQYF.

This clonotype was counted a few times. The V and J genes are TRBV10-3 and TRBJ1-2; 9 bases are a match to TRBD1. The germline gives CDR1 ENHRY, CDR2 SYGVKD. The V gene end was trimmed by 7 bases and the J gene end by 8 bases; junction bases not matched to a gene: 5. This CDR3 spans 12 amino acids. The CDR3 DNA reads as TGTGCCATCAACGCGGACAGGGGAGGCTACACCTTC. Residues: CAINADRGGYTF.

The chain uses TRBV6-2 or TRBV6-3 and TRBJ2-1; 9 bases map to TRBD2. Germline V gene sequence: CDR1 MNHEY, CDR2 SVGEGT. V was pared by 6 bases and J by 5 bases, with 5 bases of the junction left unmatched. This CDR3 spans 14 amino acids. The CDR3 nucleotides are TGTGCCAGCAGGCGGACTAGCGATAACAATGAGCAGTTCTTC. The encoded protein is CASRRTSDNNEQFF.